These 2 T cell receptor beta chains were sequenced from one sample in a study of naive and memory T cell subsets. Study results and limitations: A few larger clonotypes appeared in naive repertoires, especially CD8, possibly memory cells re-expressing CD45RA.

The beta constant-region primer was an equimolar mix of two oligonucleotides covering TRBC1 and TRBC2. The ligated cDNA underwent four PCR rounds using SP2 and nested alpha and beta constant-region primers. One entry per CDR3 protein, called by TCRdb with MiXCR from the UMI-ligation and nested PCR reads. The sample holds approximately 140,000 distinct CDR3 sequences, about a fifth seen once. These receptors lack a known antigen. Material for sequencing was naive CD8+ T cells from blood. These receptor sequences come from a human donor in good health.

This clonotype was detected only a few times. The chain links TRBV27 to TRBJ2-7, with 9 nucleotides matching TRBD2. The V segment lost 3 bases and the J segment 3 bases; nucleotides outside the gene matches: 3. The CDR3 consists of 14 residues. CDR1 MNHEY and CDR2 SMNVEV come from the germline V gene (reference sequence). CDR3 sequence: CASSFGAGGYEQYF. The CDR3 DNA is TGTGCCAGCAGTTTCGGAGCGGGAGGCTACGAGCAGTACTTC.

There are a few counts of this clonotype. The V and J genes are TRBV3-1 and TRBJ2-7; D is ambiguous. V was clipped by 4 bases and J by 4 bases, with 14 bases between them. The CDR3 consists of 14 residues. Germline CDR1 reads LGHDT; CDR2 reads YNNKEL (reference sequence). As DNA, the CDR3 is TGTGCCAGCAGCCCCATTAACGAGAAATACGAGCAGTACTTC. This translates into CASSPINEKYEQYF.